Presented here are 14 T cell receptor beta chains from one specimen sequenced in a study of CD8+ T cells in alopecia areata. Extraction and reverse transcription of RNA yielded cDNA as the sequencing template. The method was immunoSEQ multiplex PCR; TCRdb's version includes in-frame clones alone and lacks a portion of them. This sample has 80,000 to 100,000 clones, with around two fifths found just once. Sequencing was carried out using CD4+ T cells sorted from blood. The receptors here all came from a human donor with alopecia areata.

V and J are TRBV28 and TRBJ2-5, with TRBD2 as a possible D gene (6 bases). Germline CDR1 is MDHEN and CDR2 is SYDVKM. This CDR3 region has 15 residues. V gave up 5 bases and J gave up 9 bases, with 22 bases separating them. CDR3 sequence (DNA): TGTGCCAGCAGTCCATCGGGACTCCTGAAAGGGGCCCAGTACTTC. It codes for CASSPSGLLKGAQYF.

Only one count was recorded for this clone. CDR3 DNA sequence: TGTGCCAGCAGTTACTCAGGGACTAATGGAAACACCATATATTTT. Protein: CASSYSGTNGNTIYF. The chain couples TRBV6-5 to TRBJ1-3, with a possible D match to TRBD1 (5 bases). V dropped 0 bases and J dropped 3 bases, with 9 bases sitting between them. Germline-derived CDR1 and CDR2 are MNHEY and SVGAGI. CDR3 size: 15 residues.

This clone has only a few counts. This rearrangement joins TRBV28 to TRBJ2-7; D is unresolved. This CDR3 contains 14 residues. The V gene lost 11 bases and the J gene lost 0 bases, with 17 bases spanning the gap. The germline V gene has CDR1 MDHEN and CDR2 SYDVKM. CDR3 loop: CAVLGYRSSYEQYF. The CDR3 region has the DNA TGTGCCGTGCTTGGGTACCGGAGCTCCTACGAGCAGTACTTC. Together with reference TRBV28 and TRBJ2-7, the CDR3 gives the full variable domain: DVKVTQSSRYLVKRTGEKVFLECVQDMDHENMFWYRQDPGLGLRLIYFSYDVKMKEKGDIPEGYSVSREKKERFSLILESASTNQTSMYLCAVLGYRSSYEQYFGPGTRLTVT.

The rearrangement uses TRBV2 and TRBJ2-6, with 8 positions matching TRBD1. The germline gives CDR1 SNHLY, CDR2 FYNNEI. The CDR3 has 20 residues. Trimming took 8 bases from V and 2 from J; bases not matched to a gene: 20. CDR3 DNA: TGTGCCAGCGGGGTCCCACTTGGACAGGGACGTAGCACTGGGGCCAACGTCCTGACTTTC. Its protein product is CASGVPLGQGRSTGANVLTF.

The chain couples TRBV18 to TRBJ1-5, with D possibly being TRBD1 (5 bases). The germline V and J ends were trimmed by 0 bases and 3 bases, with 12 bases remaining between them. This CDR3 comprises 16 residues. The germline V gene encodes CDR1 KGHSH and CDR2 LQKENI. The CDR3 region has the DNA TGTGCCAGCTCACCACCGTCAGGGAACAACAATCAGCCCCAGCATTTT. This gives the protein CASSPPSGNNNQPQHF.

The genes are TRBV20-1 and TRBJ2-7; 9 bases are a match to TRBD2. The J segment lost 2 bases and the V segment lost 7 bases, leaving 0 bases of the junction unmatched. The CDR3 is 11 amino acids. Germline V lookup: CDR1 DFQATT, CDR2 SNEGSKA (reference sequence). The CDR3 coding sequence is TGCAGTGTAGCGGGAGCCTACGAGCAGTACTTC. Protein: CSVAGAYEQYF.

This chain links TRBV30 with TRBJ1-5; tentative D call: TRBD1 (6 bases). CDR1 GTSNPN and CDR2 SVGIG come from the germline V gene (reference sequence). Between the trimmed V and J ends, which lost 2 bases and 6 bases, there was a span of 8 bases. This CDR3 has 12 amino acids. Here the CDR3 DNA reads TGTGCCTGGAGTAAAGGGGGTCAGCCCCAGCATTTT. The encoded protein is CAWSKGGQPQHF.

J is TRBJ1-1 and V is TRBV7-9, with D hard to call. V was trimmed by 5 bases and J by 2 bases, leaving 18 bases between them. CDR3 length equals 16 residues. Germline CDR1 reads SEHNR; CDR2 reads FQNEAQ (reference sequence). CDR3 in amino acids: CASSLTMAAANTEAFF. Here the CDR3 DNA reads TGTGCCAGCAGCCTTACAATGGCGGCAGCTAACACTGAAGCTTTCTTT.

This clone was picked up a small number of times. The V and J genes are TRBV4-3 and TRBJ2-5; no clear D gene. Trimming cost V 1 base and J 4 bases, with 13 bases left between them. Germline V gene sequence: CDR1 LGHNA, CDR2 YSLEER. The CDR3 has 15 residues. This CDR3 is CASSQGHGRRETQYF. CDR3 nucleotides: TGCGCCAGCAGCCAAGGGCACGGGCGGCGAGAGACCCAGTACTTC.

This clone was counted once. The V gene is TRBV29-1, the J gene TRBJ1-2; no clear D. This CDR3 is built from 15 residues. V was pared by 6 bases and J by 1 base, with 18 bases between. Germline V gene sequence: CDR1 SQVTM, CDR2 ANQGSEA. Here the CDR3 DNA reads TGCAGCGTGGAGAGAGGAACAGCCAGTAACTATGGCTACACCTTC. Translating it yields CSVERGTASNYGYTF.

In DNA, the CDR3 is TGTGCCAGCCTCGCAAACTCCTACGAGCAGTACTTC. It encodes CASLANSYEQYF. The rearrangement links TRBV28 to TRBJ2-7, with D unresolved. The CDR3 is 12 residues long. Looked up from germline, CDR1 is MDHEN and CDR2 is SYDVKM. Trimming left V 8 bases short and J 0 bases short, with 8 bases between.

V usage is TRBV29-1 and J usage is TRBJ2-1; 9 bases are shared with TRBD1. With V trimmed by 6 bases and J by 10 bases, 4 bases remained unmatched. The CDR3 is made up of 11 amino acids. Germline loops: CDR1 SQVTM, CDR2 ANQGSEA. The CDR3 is CSVDRGEEQFF. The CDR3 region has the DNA TGCAGCGTAGACAGGGGGGAAGAGCAGTTCTTC.

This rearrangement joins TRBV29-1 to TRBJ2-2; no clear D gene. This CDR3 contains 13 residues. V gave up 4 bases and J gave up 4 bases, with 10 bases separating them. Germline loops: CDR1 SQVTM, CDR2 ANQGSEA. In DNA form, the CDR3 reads TGCAGCGTTGGCGGACGATTCACCGGGGAGCTGTTTTTT. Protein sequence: CSVGGRFTGELFF.

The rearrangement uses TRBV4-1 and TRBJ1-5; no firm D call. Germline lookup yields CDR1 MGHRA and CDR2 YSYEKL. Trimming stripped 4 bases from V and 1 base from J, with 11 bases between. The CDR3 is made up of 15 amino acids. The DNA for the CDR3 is TGCGCCAGCAGCCCTTGGTTGGACAGCAATCAGCCCCAGCATTTT. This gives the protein CASSPWLDSNQPQHF.